This T cell receptor (beta chain) was sequenced during a study of shared clonotypes between healthy human individuals. Study results and caveats: The small donor group covered limited genetic and exposure diversity.

Details on this clone: Its antigen is as yet unknown.

Data came from immunoSEQ multiplex PCR; TCRdb stores just in-frame clones and leaves some out. The sample holds approximately 1.1 million clones; approximately 80% are singletons and the top ten take approximately 0.5%. Sequencing was performed on memory CD4+ T cells from PBMCs. Subset of the sample: CD45RA-negative fraction. The sequence was obtained from a man aged 18 to 29 in good health. Some clones in this sample may be carry-over from other donors' samples.

CDR3 loop: CASSFQRESADTQYF. The CDR3 DNA follows: TGTGCCAGCAGTTTCCAGCGGGAGAGCGCAGATACGCAGTATTTT. The chain couples TRBV6-1 to TRBJ2-3; 8 bases fit TRBD2. In germline, CDR1 is MNHNS, CDR2 SASEGT. J was trimmed by 4 bases and V by 5 bases; bases with no gene match: 8. CDR3 length: 15 residues.